A selection of T cell receptor beta chains follows, all from one sample in a study of T-cell memory formation after mild COVID-19. One entry per CDR3 protein, called by TCRdb with MiXCR from the 5' RACE reads. The data hold roughly 130,000 distinct CDR3 sequences, with 5% to 6.5% observed a single time. The source material was PBMCs or a T cell subset sorted from them (not recorded which). These TCRs come from an adult woman who had mild COVID-19 (a few samples of this study predate the infection). Cell type and time point are not known. Each CDR3 is given with its conserved first and last residue. D genes are given only for firm matches. Clone size is stated in some rows and not others, as once, few, many or a class when expanded.

clone size	D gene	J gene	V gene	CDR3 protein	CDR3 DNA
few	NA	TRBJ1-2	TRBV6-2/TRBV6-3	CASSRSTDYGYTF	TGTGCCAGCAGCCGTTCGACAGACTATGGCTACACCTTC
few	TRBD2	TRBJ2-1	TRBV12-3/TRBV12-4	CASSLTASGFNEQFF	TGTGCCAGCAGTTTAACGGCTAGCGGGTTCAATGAGCAGTTCTTC
NA	NA	TRBJ1-1	TRBV24-1	CATSDIHTEAFF	TGTGCCACCAGTGATATACACACTGAAGCTTTCTTT
NA	TRBD1	TRBJ2-1	TRBV5-1	CASRPQDRVVEQFF	TGCGCCAGCAGACCCCAGGACAGGGTGGTTGAGCAGTTCTTC
NA	NA	TRBJ1-2	TRBV12-5	CASGREGYRAYGYTF	TGTGCTAGTGGACGGGAGGGGTATCGAGCCTATGGCTACACCTTC
NA	NA	TRBJ2-2	TRBV18	CASSREGYTGELFF	TGTGCCAGCTCCCGGGAAGGCTACACCGGGGAGCTGTTTTTT
many	NA	TRBJ1-2	TRBV7-3	CASSFGPGTEGYTF	TGTGCCAGCAGCTTTGGTCCTGGGACGGAGGGCTACACCTTC
NA	TRBD1	TRBJ2-3	TRBV12-3/TRBV12-4	CASSQGQGRTDTQYF	TGTGCCAGCAGCCAGGGACAGGGGCGCACAGATACGCAGTATTTT
NA	TRBD1	TRBJ1-5	TRBV5-1	CASSPAGDRDKSDQPQHF	TGCGCCAGCAGCCCGGCGGGGGACAGGGACAAGAGTGATCAGCCCCAGCATTTT
few	NA	TRBJ2-2	TRBV7-2	CASSLGPGGELFF	TGTGCCAGCAGCTTAGGTCCGGGCGGGGAGCTGTTTTTT
NA	TRBD2	TRBJ2-1	TRBV6-2/TRBV6-3	CASRRLKTSGRDLEFF	TGTGCCAGCAGACGACTCAAGACTAGCGGGAGGGATCTGGAGTTCTTC
few	NA	TRBJ1-1	TRBV19	CASSLPTVNTEAFF	TGTGCCAGTAGTTTACCGACAGTGAACACTGAAGCTTTCTTT
many	NA	TRBJ2-1	TRBV7-8	CASSSSRGSVGEQFF	TGTGCCAGCAGCTCCTCCCGGGGCTCTGTGGGTGAGCAGTTCTTC
many	NA	TRBJ2-2	TRBV7-6	CASSRGNTGELFF	TGTGCCAGCAGCAGGGGGAACACCGGGGAGCTGTTTTTT
few	NA	TRBJ2-5	TRBV5-1	CASSQSQPWGETQYF	TGCGCCAGCAGCCAGAGTCAACCCTGGGGGGAGACCCAGTACTTC